This is a list of T cell receptor beta chains from one sample in a study of T cell responses to AZD1222 COVID-19 vaccine. TCRdb's copy holds only in-frame clones and misses some; the assay was immunoSEQ multiplex PCR. The sample carries 160,000 or so clones, around 90% recorded once. The starting material was peripheral blood, obtained on day 0 of MenACWY control vaccination. The receptors here all came from an adult in good health. Each CDR3 is given with its conserved first and last residue. The order of the fields is clone size, V gene, J gene, D gene, CDR3 protein, CDR3 DNA. D genes are given only for firm matches. Clone size is stated in some rows and not others, as once, few, many or a class when expanded.

NA,TRBV5-1,TRBJ2-2,NA,CASSISGQNTGELFF,TGCGCCAGCAGCATAAGTGGACAGAACACCGGGGAGCTGTTTTTT
NA,TRBV14,TRBJ1-2,NA,CASSQLWTDGYTF,TGTGCCAGCAGCCAACTCTGGACGGATGGCTACACCTTC
NA,TRBV6-5,TRBJ2-7,TRBD1,CASKPGQGSHEQYF,TGTGCCAGCAAACCGGGACAGGGGAGCCACGAGCAGTACTTC
NA,TRBV4-1,TRBJ2-7,NA,CASRVTVGSRLDHEQYF,TGCGCCAGCAGAGTCACGGTAGGGTCAAGGCTCGACCACGAGCAGTACTTC
NA,TRBV11-3,TRBJ1-2,NA,CASSLGDTVGYGYTF,TGTGCCAGCAGCTTAGGCGACACGGTAGGGTATGGCTACACCTTC
NA,TRBV4-2,TRBJ1-3,NA,CASSTGGLGNTIYF,TGTGCCAGCAGTACGGGTGGTCTGGGAAACACCATATATTTT
NA,TRBV19,TRBJ1-1,NA,CASSQGYTEAFF,TGTGCCAGTAGTCAGGGGTACACTGAAGCTTTCTTT
few,TRBV19,TRBJ1-4,NA,CASSPGEGKGEKLFF,TGTGCCAGTAGCCCCGGGGAGGGAAAGGGTGAAAAACTGTTTTTT
NA,TRBV2,TRBJ2-3,NA,CASSSTDTQYF,TGTGCCAGCAGTTCAACAGATACGCAGTATTTT
NA,TRBV12-3/TRBV12-4,TRBJ2-7,TRBD2,CASSLSLAGEQYF,TGTGCCAGCAGTTTGTCACTAGCGGGCGAGCAGTACTTC
once,TRBV27,TRBJ1-5,NA,CASSIGVNQPQHF,TGTGCCAGCAGTATTGGGGTCAATCAGCCCCAGCATTTT
few,TRBV30,TRBJ1-5,NA,CAWSAGGNQPQHF,TGTGCCTGGAGCGCAGGGGGCAATCAGCCCCAGCATTTT
NA,TRBV9,TRBJ1-2,NA,CASSVAGANYYGYTF,TGTGCCAGCAGCGTAGCAGGGGCCAACTACTATGGCTACACCTTC
few,TRBV7-9,TRBJ1-1,NA,CASTNQGAMNTEAFF,TGTGCCAGCACCAATCAGGGAGCCATGAACACTGAAGCTTTCTTT
NA,TRBV28,TRBJ1-2,TRBD1,CASSLLPGDRAGYTF,TGTGCCAGCAGTCTGCTCCCCGGGGACAGGGCTGGCTACACCTTC
NA,TRBV28,TRBJ1-2,TRBD1,CASKTTGGHYGYTF,TGTGCCAGCAAAACGACAGGGGGACACTATGGCTACACCTTC
NA,TRBV27,TRBJ2-5,NA,CASSLYWDSGTQYF,TGTGCCAGCAGTTTATATTGGGATTCGGGGACCCAGTACTTC
NA,TRBV10-1,TRBJ1-1,TRBD1,CASSETGGFNGNTEAFF,TGCGCCAGCAGTGAGACAGGGGGCTTTAATGGGAACACTGAAGCTTTCTTT
NA,TRBV7-3,TRBJ2-5,NA,CASSLGPGRQPGETQYF,TGTGCCAGCAGCTTAGGCCCGGGACGCCAACCGGGAGAGACCCAGTACTTC
NA,TRBV5-6,TRBJ1-3,TRBD1,CASSLDRGPSGNTIYF,TGTGCCAGCAGCTTGGACAGGGGACCCTCTGGAAACACCATATATTTT
NA,TRBV6-5,TRBJ2-7,NA,CASSYPGLPDEQYF,TGTGCCAGCAGTTACCCGGGACTGCCTGACGAGCAGTACTTC
NA,TRBV7-9,TRBJ2-7,NA,CASSSPGGDEQYF,TGTGCCAGCAGCTCTCCCGGGGGAGATGAGCAGTACTTC
NA,TRBV29-1,TRBJ1-3,NA,CSVEISSGNTIYF,TGCAGCGTTGAAATTTCGTCTGGAAACACCATATATTTT
NA,TRBV29-1,TRBJ1-1,NA,CSVSRNIEAFF,TGCAGCGTTTCGAGAAATATCGAAGCTTTCTTT
NA,TRBV30,TRBJ1-2,TRBD1,CAWSGTGGYGYTF,TGTGCCTGGAGTGGAACAGGGGGATATGGCTACACCTTC
NA,TRBV7-2,TRBJ2-5,TRBD2,CASSLVGLGETQYF,TGTGCCAGCAGCTTAGTGGGACTAGGAGAGACCCAGTACTTC
NA,TRBV3-1/TRBV3-2,TRBJ2-3,TRBD2,CASSQDVSGGGTQYF,TGTGCCAGCAGCCAAGATGTCAGCGGGGGCGGGACGCAGTATTTT
NA,TRBV3-1/TRBV3-2,TRBJ1-1,TRBD1,CASSQWTGQGAFF,TGTGCCAGCAGCCAATGGACGGGACAGGGAGCTTTCTTT
NA,TRBV6-4,TRBJ1-1,NA,CASKLHGLQNTEAFF,TGTGCCAGCAAACTACACGGGCTCCAGAACACTGAAGCTTTCTTT
NA,TRBV19,TRBJ1-2,NA,CASSIARGHLYYGYTF,TGTGCCAGTAGTATAGCTCGAGGACACCTCTACTATGGCTACACCTTC
NA,TRBV19,TRBJ1-2,NA,CASSIRRVEDGYTF,TGTGCCAGTAGTATTAGGAGGGTTGAAGACGGCTACACCTTC
NA,TRBV7-9,TRBJ1-2,TRBD1,CASSFGTGGNCGYTF,TGTGCCAGCAGCTTTGGGACAGGGGGTAACTGTGGCTACACCTTC
NA,TRBV6-6,TRBJ2-3,NA,CASSLDSYTQYF,TGTGCCAGCAGTCTGGACAGTTATACGCAGTATTTT
NA,TRBV5-6,TRBJ2-5,NA,CASSFAETQYF,TGTGCCAGCAGCTTCGCAGAGACCCAGTACTTC
NA,TRBV7-3,TRBJ2-6,NA,CASSPLGGGGGSGANVLTF,TGTGCCAGCAGCCCCCTCGGGGGCGGGGGCGGCTCTGGGGCCAACGTCCTGACTTTC
NA,TRBV27,TRBJ1-1,NA,CASSLGLGTTEAFF,TGTGCCAGCAGTTTGGGACTCGGGACCACTGAAGCTTTCTTT